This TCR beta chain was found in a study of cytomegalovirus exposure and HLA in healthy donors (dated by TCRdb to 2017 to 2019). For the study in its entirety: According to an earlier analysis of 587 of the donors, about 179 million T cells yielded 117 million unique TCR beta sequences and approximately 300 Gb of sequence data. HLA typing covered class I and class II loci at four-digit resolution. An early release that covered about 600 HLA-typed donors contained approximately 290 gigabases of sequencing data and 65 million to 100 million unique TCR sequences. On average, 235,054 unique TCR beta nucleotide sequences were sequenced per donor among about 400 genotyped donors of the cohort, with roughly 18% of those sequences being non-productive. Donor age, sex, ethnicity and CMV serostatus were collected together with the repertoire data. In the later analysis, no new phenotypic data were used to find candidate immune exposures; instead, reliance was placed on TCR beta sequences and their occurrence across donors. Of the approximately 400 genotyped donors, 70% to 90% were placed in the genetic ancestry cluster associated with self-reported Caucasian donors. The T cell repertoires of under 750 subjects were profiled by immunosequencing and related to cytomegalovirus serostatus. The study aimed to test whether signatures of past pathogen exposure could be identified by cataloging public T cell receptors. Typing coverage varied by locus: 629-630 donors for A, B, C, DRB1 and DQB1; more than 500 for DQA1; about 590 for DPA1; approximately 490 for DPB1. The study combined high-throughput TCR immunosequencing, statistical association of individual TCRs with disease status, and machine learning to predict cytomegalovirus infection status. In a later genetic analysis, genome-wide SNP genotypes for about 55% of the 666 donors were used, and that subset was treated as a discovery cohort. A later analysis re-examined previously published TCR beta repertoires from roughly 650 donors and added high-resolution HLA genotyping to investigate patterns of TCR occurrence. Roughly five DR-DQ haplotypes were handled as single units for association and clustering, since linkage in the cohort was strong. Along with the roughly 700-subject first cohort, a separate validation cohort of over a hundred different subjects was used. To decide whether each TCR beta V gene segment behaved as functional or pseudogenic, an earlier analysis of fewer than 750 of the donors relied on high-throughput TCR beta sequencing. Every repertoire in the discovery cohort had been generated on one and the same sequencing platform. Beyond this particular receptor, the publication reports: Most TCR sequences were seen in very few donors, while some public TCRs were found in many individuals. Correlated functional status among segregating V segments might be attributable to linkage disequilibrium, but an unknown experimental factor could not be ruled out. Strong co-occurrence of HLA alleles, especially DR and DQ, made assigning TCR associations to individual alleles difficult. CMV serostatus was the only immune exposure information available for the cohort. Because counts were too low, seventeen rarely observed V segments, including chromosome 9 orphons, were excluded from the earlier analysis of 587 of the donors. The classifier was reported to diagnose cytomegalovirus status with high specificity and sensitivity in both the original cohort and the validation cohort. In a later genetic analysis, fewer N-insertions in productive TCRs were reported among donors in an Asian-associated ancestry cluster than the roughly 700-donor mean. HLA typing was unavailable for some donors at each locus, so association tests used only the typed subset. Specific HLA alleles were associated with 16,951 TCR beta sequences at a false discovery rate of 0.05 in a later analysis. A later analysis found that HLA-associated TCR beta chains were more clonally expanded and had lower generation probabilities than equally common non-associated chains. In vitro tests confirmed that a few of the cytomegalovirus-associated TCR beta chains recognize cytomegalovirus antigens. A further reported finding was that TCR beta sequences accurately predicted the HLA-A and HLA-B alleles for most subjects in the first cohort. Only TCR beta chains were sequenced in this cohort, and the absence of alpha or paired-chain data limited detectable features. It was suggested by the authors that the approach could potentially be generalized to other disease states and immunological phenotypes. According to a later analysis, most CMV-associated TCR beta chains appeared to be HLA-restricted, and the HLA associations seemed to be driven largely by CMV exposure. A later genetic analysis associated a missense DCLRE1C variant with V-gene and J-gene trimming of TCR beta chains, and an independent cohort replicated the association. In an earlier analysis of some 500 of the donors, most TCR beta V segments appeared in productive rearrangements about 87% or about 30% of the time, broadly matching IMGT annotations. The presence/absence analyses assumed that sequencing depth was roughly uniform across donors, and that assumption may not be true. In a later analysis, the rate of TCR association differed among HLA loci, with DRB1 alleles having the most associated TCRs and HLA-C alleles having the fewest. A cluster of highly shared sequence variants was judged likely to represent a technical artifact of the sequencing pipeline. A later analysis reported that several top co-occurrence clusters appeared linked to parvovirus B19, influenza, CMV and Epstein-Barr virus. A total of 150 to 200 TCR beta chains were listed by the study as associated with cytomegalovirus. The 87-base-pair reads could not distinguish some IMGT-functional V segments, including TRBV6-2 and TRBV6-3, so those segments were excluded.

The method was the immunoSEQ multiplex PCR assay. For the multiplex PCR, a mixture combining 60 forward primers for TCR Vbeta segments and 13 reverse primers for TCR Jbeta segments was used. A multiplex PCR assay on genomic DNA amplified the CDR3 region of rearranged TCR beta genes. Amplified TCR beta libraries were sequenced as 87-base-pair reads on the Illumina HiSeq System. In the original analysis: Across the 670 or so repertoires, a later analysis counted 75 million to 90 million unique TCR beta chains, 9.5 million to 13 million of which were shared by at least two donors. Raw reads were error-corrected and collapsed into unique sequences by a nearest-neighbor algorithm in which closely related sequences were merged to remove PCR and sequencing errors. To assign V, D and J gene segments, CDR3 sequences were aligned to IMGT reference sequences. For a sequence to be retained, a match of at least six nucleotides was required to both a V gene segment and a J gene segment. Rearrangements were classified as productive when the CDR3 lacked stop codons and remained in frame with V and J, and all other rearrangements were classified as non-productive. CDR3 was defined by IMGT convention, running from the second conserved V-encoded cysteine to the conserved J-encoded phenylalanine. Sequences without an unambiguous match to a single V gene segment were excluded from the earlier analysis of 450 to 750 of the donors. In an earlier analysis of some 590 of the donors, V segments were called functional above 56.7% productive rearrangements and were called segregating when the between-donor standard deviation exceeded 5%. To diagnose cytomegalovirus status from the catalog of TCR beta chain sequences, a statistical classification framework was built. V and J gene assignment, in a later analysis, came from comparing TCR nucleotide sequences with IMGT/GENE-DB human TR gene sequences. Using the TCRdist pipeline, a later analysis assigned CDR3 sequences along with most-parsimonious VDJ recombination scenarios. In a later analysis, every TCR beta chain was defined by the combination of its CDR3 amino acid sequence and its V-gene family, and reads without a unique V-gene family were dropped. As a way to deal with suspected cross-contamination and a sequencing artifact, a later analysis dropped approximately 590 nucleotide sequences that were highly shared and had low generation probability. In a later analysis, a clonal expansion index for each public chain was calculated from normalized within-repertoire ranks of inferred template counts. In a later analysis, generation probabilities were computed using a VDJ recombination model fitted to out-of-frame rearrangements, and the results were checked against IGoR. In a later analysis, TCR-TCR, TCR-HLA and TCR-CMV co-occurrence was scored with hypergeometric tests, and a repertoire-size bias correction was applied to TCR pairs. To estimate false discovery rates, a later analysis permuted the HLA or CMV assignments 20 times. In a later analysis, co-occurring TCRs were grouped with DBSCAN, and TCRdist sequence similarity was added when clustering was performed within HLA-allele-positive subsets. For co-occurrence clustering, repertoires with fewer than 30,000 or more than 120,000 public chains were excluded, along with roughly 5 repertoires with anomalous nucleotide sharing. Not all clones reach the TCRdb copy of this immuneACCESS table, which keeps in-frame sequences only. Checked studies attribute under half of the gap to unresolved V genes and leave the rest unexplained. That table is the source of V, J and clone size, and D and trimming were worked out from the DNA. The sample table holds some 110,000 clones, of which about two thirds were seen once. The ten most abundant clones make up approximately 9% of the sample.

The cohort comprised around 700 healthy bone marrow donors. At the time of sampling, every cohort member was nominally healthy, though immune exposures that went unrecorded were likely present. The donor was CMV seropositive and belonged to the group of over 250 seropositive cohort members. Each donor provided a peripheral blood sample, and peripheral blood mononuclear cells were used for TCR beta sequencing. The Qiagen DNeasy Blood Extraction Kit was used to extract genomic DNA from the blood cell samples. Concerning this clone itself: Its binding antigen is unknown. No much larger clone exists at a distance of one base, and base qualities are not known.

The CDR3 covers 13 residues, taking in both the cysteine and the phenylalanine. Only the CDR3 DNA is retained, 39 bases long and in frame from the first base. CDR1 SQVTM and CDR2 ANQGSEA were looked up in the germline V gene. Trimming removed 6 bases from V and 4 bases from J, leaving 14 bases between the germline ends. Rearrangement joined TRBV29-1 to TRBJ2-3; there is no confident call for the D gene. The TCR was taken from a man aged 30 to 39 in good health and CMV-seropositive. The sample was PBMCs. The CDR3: CSVAPRPADTQYF. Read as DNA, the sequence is TGCAGCGTCGCCCCTAGGCCCGCAGATACGCAGTATTTT.